This TCR beta chain was observed in a study of cytomegalovirus exposure and HLA in healthy donors. The study, taken as a whole, reports: According to an earlier analysis, most TCR beta V segments yielded productive rearrangements about 87% or about 30% of the time.

The V end was cut by 6 bases, the J end by 3 bases, with 16 bases between. From germline, CDR1 is KGHSH and CDR2 LQKENI. The CDR3 extends over 15 amino acids. Healthy people donating bone marrow made up the donors. In the PCR, 60 Vbeta and 13 Jbeta primers were used. Original analysis: Tens of millions of unique TCR beta chains, roughly 10 million shared, were counted in a later analysis. The protocol was immunoSEQ multiplex PCR, while the TCRdb copy is restricted to in-frame clones and leaves out a portion. The V and J calls and clone size are taken from that table; D and trimming were inferred from the DNA. The table includes tens of thousands of clones, about 73% detected once. Concerning this clone: Its antigen is not known.

This sequence was found in a woman under 40 in good health and CMV-seronegative. Sequencing was carried out using PBMCs. The chain has TRBV18 and TRBJ2-3, with D perhaps TRBD1 (8 bases). The CDR3 nucleotides read TGTGCCAGCTCCCTCGGACAGGGAGGGACAGATACGCAGTATTTT. It is translated as CASSLGQGGTDTQYF.